Below are 30 T cell receptor beta chains sequenced from a single sample in a study of cytomegalovirus exposure and HLA in healthy donors. Use of 60 Vbeta and 13 Jbeta primers characterized the PCR. This table comes from immunoSEQ multiplex PCR, and its TCRdb copy is limited to in-frame clones, with some not included. The sample has 170,000 or so clones, roughly 82% seen once. What was sequenced was PBMCs. The receptors derive from a woman in her twenties or thirties in good health and CMV-seronegative.

The rearrangement uses TRBV5-4 and TRBJ2-5; TRBD2 might be the D (5 bases). The end of the DNA aligns better with TRBJ2-7, so the J call may be wrong. The CDR3 runs 17 residues. The germline gives CDR1 SGHNT, CDR2 YYREEE (reference sequence). The CDR3 nucleotides read TGTGCCAGCAGCTTGTACGGGGATGGTTCCCGGCCTTACGAGCAGTACTTC. Translating gives CASSLYGDGSRPYEQYF.

This clone was seen a few times. The V gene is TRBV11-3, the J gene TRBJ2-1; D unresolved. The V end was cut by 1 base, the J end by 0 bases, with 4 bases between. This CDR3 region has 14 residues. CDR1 SGHNT and CDR2 YENEEA come from the germline V gene. The DNA of the CDR3 is TGTGCCAGCAGCTTAGGTCACTCCTACAATGAGCAGTTCTTC. Protein sequence: CASSLGHSYNEQFF.

The chain employs TRBV4-1 and TRBJ1-4; D might be TRBD1 (6 bases). Per germline, CDR1 MGHRA and CDR2 YSYEKL. The ends were cut back, 5 bases at V and 8 bases at J, with 18 bases in the middle. The CDR3 totals 15 residues. CDR3 in amino acids: CASSRAGTSREKLFF. The CDR3 DNA reads TGCGCCAGCAGCAGAGCCGGGACAAGCAGGGAAAAACTGTTTTTT.

This clone was observed a handful of times. The J gene is TRBJ2-7, the V gene TRBV7-9, with D tentatively TRBD1 (6 bases). Trimming removed 3 bases at V and 4 bases at J, with 19 bases between. The CDR3 consists of 16 residues. From germline, CDR1 is SEHNR and CDR2 FQNEAQ (reference sequence). DNA for the CDR3: TGTGCCAGCAGCTTGGGGATTGGACAGTCCTTATACGAGCAGTACTTC. Protein sequence: CASSLGIGQSLYEQYF.

The J gene is TRBJ1-2, the V gene TRBV28, with TRBD1 matching over 9 bases. The CDR3 spans 14 residues. The germline CDR1 and CDR2 sequences are MDHEN and SYDVKM. J lost 4 bases, V lost 5 bases, and 5 bases had no gene match. As DNA, the CDR3 is TGTGCCAGCAGTGGGGACAGGGTGGGCTATGGCTACACCTTC. This translates into CASSGDRVGYGYTF.

This rearrangement joins TRBV25-1 to TRBJ2-2, with D possibly matching TRBD1 (6 bases). Per the germline V gene, CDR1 is MGHDK and CDR2 is SYGVNS. V was clipped by 3 bases and J by 0 bases, with 8 bases between them. The CDR3 loop spans 15 amino acids. The CDR3 here is CASSDGQTNTGELFF. The CDR3 DNA follows: TGTGCCAGCAGTGACGGACAGACGAACACCGGGGAGCTGTTTTTT.

This clone was detected only a few times. V usage is TRBV7-6 and J usage is TRBJ1-4, with TRBD1 as a possible D gene (5 bases). The CDR3 runs 14 residues. Germline V gene data show CDR1 as SGHVS and CDR2 as FNYEAQ. V was clipped by 6 bases and J by 8 bases, with 16 bases between them. The chain's CDR3 is CASRQAYRSEKLFF. The CDR3 coding sequence is TGTGCCAGCAGGCAAGCGTACAGGAGCGAAAAACTGTTTTTT.

This chain links TRBV5-6 with TRBJ1-2; 12 positions match TRBD1. The junction had 8 bases not matched to a gene; V was cut back by 2 bases and J by 3 bases. The CDR3 length is 17 residues. Germline V gene sequence: CDR1 SGHDT, CDR2 YYEEEE. The chain's CDR3 is CASSLLGQGAGDYGYTF. The CDR3 coding sequence is TGTGCCAGCAGCTTATTGGGACAGGGGGCGGGCGACTATGGCTACACCTTC. Variable domain in full (rest from reference TRBV5-6 and TRBJ1-2): DAGVTQSPTHLIKTRGQQVTLRCSPKSGHDTVSWYQQALGQGPQFIFQYYEEEERQRGNFPDRFSGHQFPNYSSELNVNALLLGDSALYLCASSLLGQGAGDYGYTFGSGTRLTVV.

This clone was counted once. The chain uses TRBV27 and TRBJ2-7; 9 nucleotides agree with TRBD2. The CDR3 extends over 14 amino acids. Germline CDR1 MNHEY, CDR2 SMNVEV (reference sequence). V was pared by 0 bases and J by 6 bases, with 3 bases of the junction left unmatched. The CDR3 bases are TGTGCCAGCAGTTTATCGGGGACTAGCCGCGAGCAGTACTTC. Translation gives CASSLSGTSREQYF.

The genes are TRBV29-1 and TRBJ1-2, with D maybe TRBD1 (6 bases). The CDR3 sequence is 11 residues long. Germline V gene data show CDR1 as SQVTM and CDR2 as ANQGSEA. Trimming cost V 2 bases and J 7 bases, with 8 bases left between them. The DNA of the CDR3 is TGCAGCGTTGAACTAGGGGGTGGCTACACCTTC. Translation gives CSVELGGGYTF.

The chain links TRBV28 to TRBJ1-1, with 7 nucleotides matching TRBD1. From germline, CDR1 is MDHEN and CDR2 SYDVKM. J lost 0 bases, V lost 6 bases, and 7 bases had no gene match. This CDR3 has 15 amino acids. The chain's CDR3 is CASSPPTGVNTEAFF. The CDR3 bases are TGTGCCAGCAGCCCCCCCACAGGGGTGAACACTGAAGCTTTCTTT.

V is TRBV29-1 and J is TRBJ1-2; the D is unclear. Trimming shortened V by 4 bases and J by 0 bases, and 6 bases separated the two germline ends. CDR3 size: 12 residues. In germline, CDR1 is SQVTM, CDR2 ANQGSEA. DNA of the CDR3: TGCAGCGTTGTAACAGCTAACTATGGCTACACCTTC. Protein: CSVVTANYGYTF.

Written as DNA, the CDR3 is TGTGCCAGCAGCCCAGGGACAGCCGAGGAGACCCAGTACTTC. It encodes CASSPGTAEETQYF. The chain carries TRBV13 and TRBJ2-5; 7 bases line up with TRBD1. Losses at the gene ends were 5 bases for V and 5 bases for J; bases not matched to a gene: 8. Germline assignment: CDR1 PRHDT and CDR2 FYEKMQ (reference sequence). The CDR3 totals 14 residues.

This chain links TRBV5-1 with TRBJ1-1, with D perhaps TRBD1 (6 bases). Germline V gene lookup returns CDR1 SGHRS and CDR2 YFSETQ. The CDR3 contains 15 residues. V lost 4 bases, J lost 5 bases, and 18 bases lay in between. The CDR3 protein is CASSRAQGRGTEAFF. CDR3 DNA sequence: TGCGCCAGCAGCCGGGCGCAGGGTAGGGGGACTGAAGCTTTCTTT.

This chain links TRBV5-4 with TRBJ1-5; D remains unclear. Trimming took off 2 bases at V and 5 bases at J, with 8 bases between the two ends. Germline V gene data show CDR1 as SGHNT and CDR2 as YYREEE (reference sequence). This CDR3 spans 13 amino acids. The CDR3 DNA follows: TGTGCCAGCAGCTTTTTTCCCGATCAGCCCCAGCATTTT. Translating gives CASSFFPDQPQHF.

J is TRBJ1-1 and V is TRBV4-1; no definite D call. The CDR3 totals 13 residues. CDR1 MGHRA and CDR2 YSYEKL come from the germline V gene. The V and J ends lost 4 bases and 0 bases respectively, with 6 bases between them. The CDR3 sequence: CASSPPVNTEAFF. CDR3 nucleotide sequence: TGCGCCAGCAGCCCACCGGTGAACACTGAAGCTTTCTTT.

The V gene is TRBV6-6, the J gene TRBJ1-6; D not certain. In germline, CDR1 is MNHNY, CDR2 SVGAGI (reference sequence). The CDR3 has 15 residues. V shed 6 bases and J shed 2 bases, with 11 bases lying between them. This CDR3 is CASSRGSPYNSPLHF. The CDR3 DNA follows: TGTGCCAGCAGCCGGGGATCACCCTATAATTCACCCCTCCACTTT.

J is TRBJ2-7 and V is TRBV7-9; D gene unclear. Trimming took off 7 bases at V and 3 bases at J, with 7 bases between the two ends. This CDR3 is built from 11 residues. The germline gives CDR1 SEHNR, CDR2 FQNEAQ (reference sequence). DNA for the CDR3: TGTGCCAGCACCGTATACTACGAGCAGTACTTC. Its translation is CASTVYYEQYF.

The chain carries TRBV29-1 and TRBJ2-6; 7 positions agree with TRBD1. Germline CDR1 and CDR2: SQVTM and ANQGSEA. The V segment lost 7 bases and the J segment 0 bases; nucleotides outside the gene matches: 6. The CDR3 consists of 15 residues. The CDR3 bases are TGCAGCGCCACGGGACAGATCTCTGGGGCCAACGTCCTGACTTTC. Its protein is CSATGQISGANVLTF.

The chain links TRBV10-3 to TRBJ1-1; D perhaps matches TRBD1 (6 bases). The V gene lost 5 bases and the J gene lost 6 bases, with 16 bases spanning the gap. CDR3 length equals 14 residues. Germline V gives CDR1 ENHRY, CDR2 SYGVKD. CDR3 region: CAISPSTGYAEAFF. For the CDR3, the DNA is TGTGCCATCAGTCCCTCCACAGGGTACGCTGAAGCTTTCTTT.

The chain has TRBV5-1 and TRBJ2-7, with 8 positions matching TRBD1. The CDR3 contains 13 residues. Looked up from germline, CDR1 is SGHRS and CDR2 is YFSETQ. Trimming removed 4 bases from V and 4 bases from J; junction bases left unmatched: 4. The DNA of the CDR3 is TGCGCCAGCAGCGGGGACAGGAGTTACGAGCAGTACTTC. It is translated as CASSGDRSYEQYF.

This chain joins TRBV27 and TRBJ2-1; D perhaps matches TRBD2 (7 bases). The CDR3 sequence is 16 residues long. The germline V gene encodes CDR1 MNHEY and CDR2 SMNVEV (reference sequence). Between the trimmed V and J ends, which lost 1 base and 6 bases, there was a span of 16 bases. In DNA, the CDR3 is TGTGCCAGCAGTTTATGGGGGGGCCTTACCACCAATGAGCAGTTCTTC. Amino acid sequence: CASSLWGGLTTNEQFF.

This clone has only a few counts. The chain has TRBV2 and TRBJ1-5; D gene uncertain. CDR3 length: 13 residues. Germline V gene lookup returns CDR1 SNHLY and CDR2 FYNNEI. V lost 4 bases and J 5 bases, leaving 9 bases between the germline ends. The CDR3 bases are TGTGCCAGCAGTGTTGGAGGGTATCAGCCCCAGCATTTT. Its protein product is CASSVGGYQPQHF.

This chain joins TRBV6-6 and TRBJ1-2; D is unresolved. In germline, CDR1 is MNHNY, CDR2 SVGAGI (reference sequence). This CDR3 contains 13 residues. V lost 0 bases and J 6 bases, leaving 8 bases between the germline ends. CDR3 nucleotide sequence: TGTGCCAGCAGTTACTCATCCGGGGATGGCTACACCTTC. It specifies CASSYSSGDGYTF.

The chain joins TRBV7-3 to TRBJ1-1; 9 nucleotides line up with TRBD1. Germline CDR1 reads SGHTA; CDR2 reads FQGTGA. This CDR3 has 12 residues. V was pared by 9 bases and J by 5 bases, with 4 bases of the junction left unmatched. CDR3 sequence (DNA): TGTGCCAGAGGGGGACAGGGTACTGAAGCTTTCTTT. Protein sequence: CARGGQGTEAFF.

The rearrangement joins TRBV13 to TRBJ2-1; D possibly corresponds to TRBD2 (5 bases). Germline CDR1 PRHDT, CDR2 FYEKMQ (reference sequence). CDR3 length: 13 amino acids. V was clipped by 6 bases and J by 8 bases, with 14 bases between them. The CDR3 loop reads CASSYPSSDEQFF. CDR3 coding DNA: TGTGCCAGCAGTTACCCCAGTAGCGATGAGCAGTTCTTC.

This clone occurred once. As DNA, the CDR3 is TGTGCCAGCAGCTTTAGCTACTCTATGCGTGACAATGAGCAGTTCTTC. This gives the protein CASSFSYSMRDNEQFF. The chain is built from TRBV7-9 and TRBJ2-1, with D uncertain. Trimming took off 3 bases at V and 5 bases at J, with 17 bases between the two ends. This CDR3 is 16 amino acids long. Per the germline V gene, CDR1 is SEHNR and CDR2 is FQNEAQ (reference sequence). Drawing the rest from reference TRBV7-9 and TRBJ2-1, the complete variable domain is DTGVSQNPRHKITKRGQNVTFRCDPISEHNRLYWYRQTLGQGPEFLTYFQNEAQLEKSRLLSDRFSAERPKGSFSTLEIQRTEQGDSAMYLCASSFSYSMRDNEQFFGPGTRLTVL.

The CDR3 nucleotides read TGTGCCAGCAGTTCCCTTCCACTGACAGGGACTGAAGCTTTCTTT. Its protein product is CASSSLPLTGTEAFF. The chain combines TRBV28 with TRBJ1-1; 7 bases are a match to TRBD1. The CDR3 has 15 residues. From germline, CDR1 is MDHEN and CDR2 SYDVKM. The J segment lost 5 bases and the V segment lost 4 bases, leaving 10 bases of the junction unmatched. The complete variable domain, with remaining parts taken from reference TRBV28 and TRBJ1-1, reads DVKVTQSSRYLVKRTGEKVFLECVQDMDHENMFWYRQDPGLGLRLIYFSYDVKMKEKGDIPEGYSVSREKKERFSLILESASTNQTSMYLCASSSLPLTGTEAFFGQGTRLTVV.

The V call is TRBV6-1, the J call TRBJ1-2; D gene ambiguous. This CDR3 comprises 16 residues. Trimming took off 1 base at V and 4 bases at J, with 16 bases between the two ends. Germline V gene lookup returns CDR1 MNHNS and CDR2 SASEGT. The DNA for the CDR3 is TGTGCCAGCAGTGAAGAGCGGGCGAATGAAGCCTATGGCTACACCTTC. Protein product: CASSEERANEAYGYTF.

The table lists this clone with a few counts. This rearrangement joins TRBV7-3 to TRBJ2-7; 11 positions match TRBD2. V lost 5 bases and J lost 4; bases outside the gene matches: 7. The CDR3 runs 15 residues. Germline V gene sequence: CDR1 SGHTA, CDR2 FQGTGA. The CDR3 sequence is CASSQDPSGGYEQYF. CDR3 DNA sequence: TGTGCCAGCAGCCAAGATCCTAGCGGGGGGTACGAGCAGTACTTC.